One and the same sample provided the 10 T cell receptor beta chains below, sequenced in a study of OX40 agonist ivuxolimab in advanced cancers. Clones were read by immunoSEQ multiplex PCR, and TCRdb kept only the in-frame ones, dropping some. The sample lists 20,000 to 25,000 clones; approximately 86% were seen once. The material was CD4+ or CD8+ T cells sorted from blood, obtained in a trial of the OX40 agonist ivuxolimab. Receptors were obtained from an adult with an advanced solid tumor such as melanoma, head and neck, liver or kidney cancer.

The genes are TRBV9 and TRBJ2-5, with 7 bases identical to TRBD1. The J call is doubtful: the DNA matches TRBJ2-7 better. Germline V gene data show CDR1 as SGDLS and CDR2 as YYNGEE. This CDR3 is built from 14 residues. Here the CDR3 reads CASSPVGQFYEQYF. The CDR3 nucleotides read TGTGCCAGCAGCCCAGTGGGACAGTTCTACGAGCAGTACTTC.

The J gene is TRBJ2-3, the V gene TRBV9, with 9 bases that match TRBD2. V shed 0 bases and J 1 base; nucleotides not matched to a gene: 3. The CDR3 runs 16 residues. The germline V gene has CDR1 SGDLS and CDR2 YYNGEE. CDR3 amino acids: CASSVVGGGGTDTQYF. DNA for the CDR3: TGTGCCAGCAGCGTAGTCGGCGGGGGGGGCACAGATACGCAGTATTTT.

The V call is TRBV7-9, the J call TRBJ2-7; D ambiguous. Germline values: CDR1 SEHNR, CDR2 FQNEAQ (reference sequence). V lost 5 bases and J 2 bases, leaving 4 bases between the germline ends. The CDR3 extends over 11 amino acids. CDR3 amino acids: CASSQAYEQYF. The CDR3 DNA is TGTGCCAGCAGCCAAGCCTACGAGCAGTACTTC.

The V and J genes are TRBV7-6 and TRBJ2-7; TRBD1 matches at 8 bases. This CDR3 spans 13 amino acids. V was clipped by 5 bases and J by 3 bases; unmatched bases: 3. CDR1 and CDR2 (germline): SGHVS, FNYEAQ. CDR3 nucleotide sequence: TGTGCCAGCAGCCACGACAGGGGCTACGAGCAGTACTTC. Translated, it gives CASSHDRGYEQYF.

The rearrangement joins TRBV4-2 to TRBJ2-6; the match to TRBD1 covers 12 bases. Germline-derived CDR1 and CDR2 are LGHNA and YNFKEQ. The CDR3 is 19 amino acids. J gave up 4 bases and V 0 bases, and 7 bases lay outside the gene matches. Written as DNA, the CDR3 is TGTGCCAGCAGCCAAGAGGGGACAGGGGGCGGGTCCGGGGCCAACGTCCTGACTTTC. Protein sequence: CASSQEGTGGGSGANVLTF.

About this clone itself: This sample includes further DNA sequences coding for the same CDR3. The rearrangement links TRBV28 to TRBJ1-1; no firm D call. The V end was cut by 3 bases, the J end by 3 bases, with 5 bases between. Per the germline V gene, CDR1 is MDHEN and CDR2 is SYDVKM. There are 12 residues in the CDR3. The CDR3 loop reads CASSFGYTEAFF. The DNA of the CDR3 is TGTGCCAGCAGTTTTGGGTACACTGAAGCTTTCTTT. The variable domain in full, completed from reference TRBV28 and TRBJ1-1, reads DVKVTQSSRYLVKRTGEKVFLECVQDMDHENMFWYRQDPGLGLRLIYFSYDVKMKEKGDIPEGYSVSREKKERFSLILESASTNQTSMYLCASSFGYTEAFFGQGTRLTVV.

About this clone: Distinct nucleotide sequences in the sample also encode this CDR3. The rearrangement uses TRBV5-8 and TRBJ2-7; D is undetermined. CDR3 length: 12 amino acids. V was shortened by 5 bases and J by 1 base, with 7 bases between the two germline ends. Germline V gives CDR1 SGHTS, CDR2 YDEGEE. The CDR3 region is CASSTGSYEQYF. For the CDR3, the DNA is TGTGCCAGCAGTACCGGGTCCTACGAGCAGTACTTC. Full variable domain (rest looked up from reference TRBV5-8 and TRBJ2-7): EAGVTQSPTHLIKTRGQQATLRCSPISGHTSVYWYQQALGLGLQFLLWYDEGEERNRGNFPPRFSGRQFPNYSSELNVNALELEDSALYLCASSTGSYEQYFGPGTRLTVT.

In its sample, this clone was seen many times. The chain combines TRBV18 with TRBJ1-1; D is uncertain. V shed 6 bases and J shed 0 bases, with 5 bases lying between them. The CDR3 covers 12 residues. Germline V lookup: CDR1 KGHSH, CDR2 LQKENI. The CDR3 region is CASSAVNTEAFF. The DNA of the CDR3 is TGTGCCAGCTCGGCGGTGAACACTGAAGCTTTCTTT.

The rearrangement links TRBV4-1 to TRBJ2-7, with D uncertain. CDR3 size: 11 residues. V lost 3 bases and J lost 4, with 4 bases in between. Germline assignment: CDR1 MGHRA and CDR2 YSYEKL. The CDR3 DNA sequence: TGCGCCAGCAGCCAGTCGTACGAGCAGTACTTC. It specifies CASSQSYEQYF.

The chain combines TRBV19 with TRBJ2-1; 9 bases fit TRBD1. CDR1 is LNHDA, CDR2 SQIVND, per germline (reference sequence). The length of the CDR3 is 18 residues. Trimming removed 3 bases from V and 3 bases from J; junction bases left unmatched: 12. The CDR3 sequence is CASSIMVLAGQGYNEQFF. DNA for the CDR3: TGTGCCAGTAGTATTATGGTTTTGGCGGGACAGGGCTACAATGAGCAGTTCTTC.